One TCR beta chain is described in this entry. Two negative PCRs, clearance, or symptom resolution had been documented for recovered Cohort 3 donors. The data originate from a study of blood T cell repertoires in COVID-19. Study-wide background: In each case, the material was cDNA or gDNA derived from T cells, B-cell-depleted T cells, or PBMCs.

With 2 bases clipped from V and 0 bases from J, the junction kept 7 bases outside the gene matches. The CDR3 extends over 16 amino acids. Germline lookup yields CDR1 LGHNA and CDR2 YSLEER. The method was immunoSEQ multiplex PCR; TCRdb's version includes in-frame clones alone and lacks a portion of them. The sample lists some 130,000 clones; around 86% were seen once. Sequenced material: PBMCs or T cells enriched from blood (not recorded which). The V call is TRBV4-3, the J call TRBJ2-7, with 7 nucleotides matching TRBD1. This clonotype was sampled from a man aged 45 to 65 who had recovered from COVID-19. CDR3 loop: CASSQNRDSSSYEQYF. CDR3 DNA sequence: TGCGCCAGCAGCCAAAACCGGGACAGTTCCTCCTACGAGCAGTACTTC.